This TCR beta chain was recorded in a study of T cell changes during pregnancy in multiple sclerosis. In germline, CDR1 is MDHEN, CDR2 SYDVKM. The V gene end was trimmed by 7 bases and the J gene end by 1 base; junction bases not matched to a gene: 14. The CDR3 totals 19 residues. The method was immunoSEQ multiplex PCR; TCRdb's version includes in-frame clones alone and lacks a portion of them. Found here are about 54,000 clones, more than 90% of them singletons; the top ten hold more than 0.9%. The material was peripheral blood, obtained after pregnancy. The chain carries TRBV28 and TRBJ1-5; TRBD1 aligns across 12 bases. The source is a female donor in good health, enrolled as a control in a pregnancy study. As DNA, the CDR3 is TGTGCCAGCACTCACCGGCGGGACAGGGGGCTTCCGAGCAATCAGCCCCAGCATTTT. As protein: CASTHRRDRGLPSNQPQHF.